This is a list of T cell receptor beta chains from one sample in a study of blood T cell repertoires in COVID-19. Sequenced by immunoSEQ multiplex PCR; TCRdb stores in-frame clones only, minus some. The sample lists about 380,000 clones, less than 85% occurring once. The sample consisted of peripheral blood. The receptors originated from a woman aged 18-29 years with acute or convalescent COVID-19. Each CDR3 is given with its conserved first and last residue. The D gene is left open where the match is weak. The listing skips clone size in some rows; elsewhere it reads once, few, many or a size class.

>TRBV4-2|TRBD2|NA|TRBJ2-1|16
TGTGCCAGCAGCCAAGATCCTAGCGGGAACGGCAATGAGCAGTTCTTC
CASSQDPSGNGNEQFF
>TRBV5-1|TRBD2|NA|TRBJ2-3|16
TGCGCCAGCAGCTTAGATAGCGGGGGGGCAACAGATACGCAGTATTTT
CASSLDSGGATDTQYF
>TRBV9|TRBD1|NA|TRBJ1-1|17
TGTGCCAGCAGCCGCCGGGACAGGGGCTACATGAACACTGAAGCTTTCTTT
CASSRRDRGYMNTEAFF
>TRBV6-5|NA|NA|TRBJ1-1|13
TGTGCCAGCAGTTACTCAACCAGTACTGAAGCTTTCTTT
CASSYSTSTEAFF
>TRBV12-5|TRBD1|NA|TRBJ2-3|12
TGTGCTAGTGGTTCAGACAGGGGGACGCAGTATTTT
CASGSDRGTQYF
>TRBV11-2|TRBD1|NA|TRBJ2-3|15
TGTGCCAGCAGCTTAGAGGGACAGAACACAGATACGCAGTATTTT
CASSLEGQNTDTQYF
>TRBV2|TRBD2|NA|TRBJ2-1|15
TGTGCCAGCAGTCCCTTGACTAGCGCCCCAGCAGAGCAGTTCTTC
CASSPLTSAPAEQFF
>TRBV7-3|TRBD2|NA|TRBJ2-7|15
TGTGCCAGCAGCCGAGAGTACGGGGGGGCCTACGAGCAGTACTTC
CASSREYGGAYEQYF
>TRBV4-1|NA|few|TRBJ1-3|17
TGCGCCAGCAGCCAAGTCGACAGAAGAACCTCTGGAAACACCATATATTTT
CASSQVDRRTSGNTIYF
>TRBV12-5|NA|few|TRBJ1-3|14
TGTGCTAGTGGTCCGCGGGGGGGCGGAAACACCATATATTTT
CASGPRGGGNTIYF